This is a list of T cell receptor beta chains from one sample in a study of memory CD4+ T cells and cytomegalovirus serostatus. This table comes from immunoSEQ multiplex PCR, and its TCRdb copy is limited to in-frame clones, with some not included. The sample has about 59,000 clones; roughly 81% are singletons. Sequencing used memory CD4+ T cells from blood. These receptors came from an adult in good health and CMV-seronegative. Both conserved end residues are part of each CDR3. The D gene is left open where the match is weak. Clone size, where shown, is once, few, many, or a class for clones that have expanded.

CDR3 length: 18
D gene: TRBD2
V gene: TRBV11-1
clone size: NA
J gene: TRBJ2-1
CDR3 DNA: TGTGCCAGCACCACCACGGGACTAGCGGGAGGGTCGGTCAATGAGCAGTTCTTC
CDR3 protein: CASTTTGLAGGSVNEQFF

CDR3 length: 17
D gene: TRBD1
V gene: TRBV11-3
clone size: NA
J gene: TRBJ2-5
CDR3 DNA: TGTGCCAGCAGCTTAAGGGGTCCGGGACAGGGGCAAGAGACCCAGTACTTC
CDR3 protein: CASSLRGPGQGQETQYF

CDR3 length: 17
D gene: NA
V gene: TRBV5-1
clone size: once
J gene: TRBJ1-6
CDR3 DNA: TGCGCCAGCAGCTTGGAGGCAGGGCCCGACGATAATTCACCCCTCCACTTT
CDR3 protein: CASSLEAGPDDNSPLHF

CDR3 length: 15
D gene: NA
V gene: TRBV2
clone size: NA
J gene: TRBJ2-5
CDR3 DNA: TGTGCCAGCAGTGACAGAGCAGGGCGAGGGGAGACCCAGTACTTC
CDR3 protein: CASSDRAGRGETQYF

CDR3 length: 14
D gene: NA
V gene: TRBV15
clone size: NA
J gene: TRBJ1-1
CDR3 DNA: TGTGCCACCAGCAGCTACATGGATGACACTGAAGCTTTCTTT
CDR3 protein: CATSSYMDDTEAFF

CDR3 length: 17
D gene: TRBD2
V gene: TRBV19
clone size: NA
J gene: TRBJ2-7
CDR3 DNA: TGTGCCAGTAGTACAACCCCGGGACTAGCGGGGGCCTACGAGCAGTACTTC
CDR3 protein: CASSTTPGLAGAYEQYF

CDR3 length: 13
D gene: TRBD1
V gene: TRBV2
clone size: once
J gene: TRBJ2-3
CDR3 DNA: TGTGCCAGCACCCGGGACAGGGGGCAGACGCAGTATTTT
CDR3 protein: CASTRDRGQTQYF

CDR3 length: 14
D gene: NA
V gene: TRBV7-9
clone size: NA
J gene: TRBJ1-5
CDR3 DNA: TGTGCCAGCTCCGGGACATATAGCAATCAGCCCCAGCATTTT
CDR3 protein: CASSGTYSNQPQHF

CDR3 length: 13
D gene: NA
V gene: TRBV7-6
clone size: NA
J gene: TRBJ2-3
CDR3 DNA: TGTGCCAGCAGCCCCAGCGGTCCAGATACGCAGTATTTT
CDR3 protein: CASSPSGPDTQYF

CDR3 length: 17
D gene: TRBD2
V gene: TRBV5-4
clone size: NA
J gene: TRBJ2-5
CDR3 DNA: TGTGCCAGCAGACAAGGGACTAGCGGGAGGGCCGAAGAGACCCAGTACTTC
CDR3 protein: CASRQGTSGRAEETQYF

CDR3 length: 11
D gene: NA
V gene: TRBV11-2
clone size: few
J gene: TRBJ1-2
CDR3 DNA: TGTGCCAGCAGCTCCACTTATGGCTACACCTTC
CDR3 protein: CASSSTYGYTF

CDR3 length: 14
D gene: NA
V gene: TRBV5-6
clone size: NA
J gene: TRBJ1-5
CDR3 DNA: TGTGCCAGCAGCTTGGAGGGGAGCAATCAGCCCCAGCATTTT
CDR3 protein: CASSLEGSNQPQHF

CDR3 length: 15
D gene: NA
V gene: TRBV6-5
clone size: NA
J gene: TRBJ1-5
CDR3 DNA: TGTGCCAGCAGTTTGGTGGGGGCGAGCAATCAGCCCCAGCATTTT
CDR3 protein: CASSLVGASNQPQHF

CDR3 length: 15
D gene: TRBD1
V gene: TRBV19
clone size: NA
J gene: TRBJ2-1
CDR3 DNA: TGTGCCAGTAGTATAGGAGGACAGGAGTTATATGAGCAGTTCTTC
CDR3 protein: CASSIGGQELYEQFF

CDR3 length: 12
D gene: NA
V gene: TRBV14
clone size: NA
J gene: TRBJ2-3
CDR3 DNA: TGTGCCAGCAGCCGCGACGGACGCAAGGAGTATTTT
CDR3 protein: CASSRDGRKEYF

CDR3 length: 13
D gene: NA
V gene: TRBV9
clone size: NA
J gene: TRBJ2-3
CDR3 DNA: TGTGCCAGCAGCGTGACCTTCACAGATACGCAGTATTTT
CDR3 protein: CASSVTFTDTQYF

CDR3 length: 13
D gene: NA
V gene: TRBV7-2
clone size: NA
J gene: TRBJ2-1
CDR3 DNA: TGTGCCAGCAGCTTATTTCTAGACTCTGAGCAGTTCTTC
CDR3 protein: CASSLFLDSEQFF

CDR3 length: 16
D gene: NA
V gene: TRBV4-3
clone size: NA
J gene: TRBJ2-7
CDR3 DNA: TGCGCCAGCAGCCAAGAATACAGTATACCCTCCTACGAGCAGTACTTC
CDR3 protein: CASSQEYSIPSYEQYF

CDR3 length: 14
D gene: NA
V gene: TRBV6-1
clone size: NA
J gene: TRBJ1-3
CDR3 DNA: TGTGCCAGCAGGATCACAGGGTCTGGAAACACCATATATTTT
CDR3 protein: CASRITGSGNTIYF

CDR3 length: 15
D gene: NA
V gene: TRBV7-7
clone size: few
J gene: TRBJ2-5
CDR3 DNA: TGTGCCAGCAGCCCGGGACGCACGTACCAAGAGACCCAGTACTTC
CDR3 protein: CASSPGRTYQETQYF

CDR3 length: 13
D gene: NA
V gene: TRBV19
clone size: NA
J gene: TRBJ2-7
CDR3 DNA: TGTGCCAGTAGTATTTCTCGAGCCTACGAGCAGTACTTC
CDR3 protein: CASSISRAYEQYF

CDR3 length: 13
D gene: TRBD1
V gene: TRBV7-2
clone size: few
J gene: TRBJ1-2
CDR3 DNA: TGTGCCAGCAGCAGACAGGGACTGGGGGGCTACACCTTC
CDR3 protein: CASSRQGLGGYTF

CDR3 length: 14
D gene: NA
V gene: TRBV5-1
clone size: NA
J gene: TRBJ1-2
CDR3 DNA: TGCGCCAGCAGCGAGACCACGCTACATCACGGCTACACCTTC
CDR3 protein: CASSETTLHHGYTF

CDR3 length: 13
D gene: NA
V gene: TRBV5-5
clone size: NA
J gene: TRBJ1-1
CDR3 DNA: TGTGCCAGCAGCGTAATGGACAGATCTGAAGCTTTCTTT
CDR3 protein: CASSVMDRSEAFF

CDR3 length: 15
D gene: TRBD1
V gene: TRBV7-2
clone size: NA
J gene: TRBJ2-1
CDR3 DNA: TGTGCCAGCAGCTTAGGGCTAGCAGGGGGCAATGAGCAGTTCTTC
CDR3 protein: CASSLGLAGGNEQFF

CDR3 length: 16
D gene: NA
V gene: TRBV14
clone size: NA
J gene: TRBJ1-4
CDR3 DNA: TGTGCCAGCAGCCAAGTAGGACTGGCAACTAATGAAAAACTGTTTTTT
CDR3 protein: CASSQVGLATNEKLFF

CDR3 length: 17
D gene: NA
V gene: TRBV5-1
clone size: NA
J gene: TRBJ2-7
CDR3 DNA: TGCGCCAGCAGCTTGGGGCCAACTATCGGGGGGCGGGGTGAGCAGTACTTC
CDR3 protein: CASSLGPTIGGRGEQYF

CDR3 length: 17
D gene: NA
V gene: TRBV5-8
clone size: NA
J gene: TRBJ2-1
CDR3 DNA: TGTGCCAGCAGCTTACACCACATAGCGGTCTCCTACAATGAGCAGTTCTTC
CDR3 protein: CASSLHHIAVSYNEQFF

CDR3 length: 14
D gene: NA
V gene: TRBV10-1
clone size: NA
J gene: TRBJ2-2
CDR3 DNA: TGCGCCAGCAGTGATCCGGGTGACACCGGGGAGCTGTTTTTT
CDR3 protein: CASSDPGDTGELFF

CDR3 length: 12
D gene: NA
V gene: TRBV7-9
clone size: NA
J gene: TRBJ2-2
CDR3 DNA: TGTGCCAGCAGCCCGAGCCCCAGGGAGCTGTTTTTT
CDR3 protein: CASSPSPRELFF

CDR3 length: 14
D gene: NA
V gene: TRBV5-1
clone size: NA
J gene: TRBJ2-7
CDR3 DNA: TGCGCCAGCAGCTTCGGTTCGCCGGGACAAGAGCAGTACTTC
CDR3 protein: CASSFGSPGQEQYF

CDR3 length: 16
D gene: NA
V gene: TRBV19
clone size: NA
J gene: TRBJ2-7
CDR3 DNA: TGTGCCAGTAGTCCCCCTTCTGGGAGACAACCCTACGAGCAGTACTTC
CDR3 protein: CASSPPSGRQPYEQYF

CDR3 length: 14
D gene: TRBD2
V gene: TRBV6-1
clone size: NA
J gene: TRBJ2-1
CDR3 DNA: TGTGCCAGCAGTACTAGCGGGAGCTACAATGAGCAGTTCTTC
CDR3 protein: CASSTSGSYNEQFF

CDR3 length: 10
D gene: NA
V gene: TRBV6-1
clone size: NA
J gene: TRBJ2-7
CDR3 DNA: TGTGCCAGCATAGACTACGAGCAGTACTTC
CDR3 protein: CASIDYEQYF

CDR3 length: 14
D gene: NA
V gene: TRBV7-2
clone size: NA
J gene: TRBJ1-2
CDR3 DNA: TGTGCCAGCAGCTTAGAGGTGTCTAACTATGGCTACACCTTC
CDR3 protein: CASSLEVSNYGYTF

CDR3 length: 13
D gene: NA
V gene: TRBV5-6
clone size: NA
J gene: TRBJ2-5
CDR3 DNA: TGTGCCAGCACCTCCCGGAATAAAGAGACCCAGTACTTC
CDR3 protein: CASTSRNKETQYF

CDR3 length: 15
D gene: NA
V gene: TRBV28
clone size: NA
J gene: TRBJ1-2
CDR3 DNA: TGTGCCAGCAGTTTATCCACGCGGGGAGTAGGTGGCTACACCTTC
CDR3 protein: CASSLSTRGVGGYTF

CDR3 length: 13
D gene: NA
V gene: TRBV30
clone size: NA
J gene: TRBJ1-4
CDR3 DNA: TGTGCCTGGAGCCCCATGGGGGATGAAAAACTGTTTTTT
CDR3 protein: CAWSPMGDEKLFF

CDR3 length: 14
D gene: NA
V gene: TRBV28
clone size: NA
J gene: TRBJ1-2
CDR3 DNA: TGTGCCAGCAGTTCCTCAGGTTCTCTCTATGGCTACACCTTC
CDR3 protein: CASSSSGSLYGYTF

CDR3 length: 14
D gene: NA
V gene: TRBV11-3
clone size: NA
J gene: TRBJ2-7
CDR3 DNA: TGTGCCAGCCTCGACAGGAGATACTCCTACGAGCAGTACTTC
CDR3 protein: CASLDRRYSYEQYF

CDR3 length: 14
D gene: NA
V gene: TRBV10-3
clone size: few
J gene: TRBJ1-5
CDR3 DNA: TGTGCCATCAGTGAAACAGGGAGGAATCAGCCCCAGCATTTT
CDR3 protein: CAISETGRNQPQHF

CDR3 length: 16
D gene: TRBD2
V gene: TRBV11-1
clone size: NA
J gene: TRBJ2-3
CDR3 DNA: TGTGCCAGCAGCTTAGCGGGACTAGCGGAATCAGATACGCAGTATTTT
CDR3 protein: CASSLAGLAESDTQYF

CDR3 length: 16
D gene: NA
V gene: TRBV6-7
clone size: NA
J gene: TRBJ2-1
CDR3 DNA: TGTGCCAGCAGTTACTCGGCGGAGCGCTCCTACAATGAGCAGTTCTTC
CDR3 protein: CASSYSAERSYNEQFF

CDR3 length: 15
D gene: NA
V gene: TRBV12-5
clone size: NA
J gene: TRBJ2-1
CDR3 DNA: TGTGCTAGTGGTTTGGGGCAGCCCCTTAGGGATGAGCAGTTCTTC
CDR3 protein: CASGLGQPLRDEQFF